These 6 T cell receptor beta chains came from one sample sequenced in a study of brain T cells in children with intractable seizures. Regarding time point: blood from clinic visit 5 months post-surgery; TSC patient then seizure free. Repertoires were generated with immunoSEQ multiplex PCR, while TCRdb's copy carries only in-frame clones and drops some. Of approximately 330,000 clones in the sample, 93% were seen once. The sequencing here drew on peripheral blood, taken approximately 5 months after surgery. All receptors derive from a boy in the first two years of life with tuberous sclerosis and intractable seizures.

As regards this clone: This sample also contains other DNA sequences that code for the same CDR3. The V and J genes are TRBV24-1 and TRBJ1-2; D is undetermined. V was shortened by 3 bases and J by 5 bases, with 6 bases between the two germline ends. Looked up from germline, CDR1 is KGHDR and CDR2 is SFDVKD. The CDR3 is 12 amino acids. In DNA, the CDR3 is TGTGCCACCAGTGATACCGGGTATGGCTACACCTTC. Its protein product is CATSDTGYGYTF.

V is TRBV29-1 and J is TRBJ2-2, with D tentatively TRBD1 or TRBD2 (5 bases each). V lost 4 bases, J lost 2 bases, and 17 bases lay in between. This CDR3 region has 16 residues. Germline lookup yields CDR1 SQVTM and CDR2 ANQGSEA. Here the CDR3 reads CSVVLRGRSNTGELFF. As DNA, the CDR3 is TGCAGCGTTGTACTAAGGGGACGGAGTAACACCGGGGAGCTGTTTTTT.

The V gene is TRBV5-1, the J gene TRBJ2-7; 8 bases are shared with TRBD1. CDR1 and CDR2 from the germline V gene are SGHRS and YFSETQ. V gave up 4 bases and J gave up 3 bases; unmatched junction bases: 9. This CDR3 is 15 amino acids long. CDR3 bases: TGCGCCAGCAGCCGACGGACAGGGTTGGACTACGAGCAGTACTTC. It translates to CASSRRTGLDYEQYF.

V and J are TRBV4-1 and TRBJ2-2, with TRBD2 matching over 11 bases. V lost 2 bases and J lost 2; bases outside the gene matches: 4. CDR3 length: 17 amino acids. The germline gives CDR1 MGHRA, CDR2 YSYEKL. Here the CDR3 DNA reads TGCGCCAGCAGCCAAACGGGACTAGCGGTAAACACCGGGGAGCTGTTTTTT. Translation: CASSQTGLAVNTGELFF.

The rearrangement links TRBV13 to TRBJ2-5; 7 bases align to TRBD1. The V gene's germline CDR1 is PRHDT and CDR2 FYEKMQ (reference sequence). Germline trimming cut 4 bases from V and 6 bases from J; bases unmatched to any gene: 8. The CDR3 spans 14 residues. DNA of the CDR3: TGTGCCAGCAGCTATACCGACAGGGAAAAGACCCAGTACTTC. Residues: CASSYTDREKTQYF.

The rearrangement links TRBV3-1 (or the pseudogene TRBV3-2) to TRBJ1-2; D possibly corresponds to TRBD1 (6 bases). Trimming took 1 base from V and 3 from J, leaving 15 bases between them. There are 16 residues in the CDR3. Germline loops: CDR1 LGHDT, CDR2 YNNKEL (reference sequence). The CDR3 DNA reads as TGTGCCAGCAGCCAAGGCTACAACAGGGAAGACTATGGCTACACCTTC. Translating it yields CASSQGYNREDYGYTF.